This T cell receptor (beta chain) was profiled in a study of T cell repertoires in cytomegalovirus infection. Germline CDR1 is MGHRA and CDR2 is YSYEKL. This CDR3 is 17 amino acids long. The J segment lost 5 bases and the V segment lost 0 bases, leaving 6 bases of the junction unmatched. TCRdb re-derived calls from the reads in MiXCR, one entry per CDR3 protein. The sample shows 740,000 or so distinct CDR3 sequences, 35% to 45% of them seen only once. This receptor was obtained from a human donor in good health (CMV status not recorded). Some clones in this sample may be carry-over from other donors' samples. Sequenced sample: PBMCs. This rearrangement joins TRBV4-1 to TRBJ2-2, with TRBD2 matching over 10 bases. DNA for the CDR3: TGCGCCAGCAGCCAAGAAACTAGCGGGATAGGGACCGGGGAGCTGTTTTTT. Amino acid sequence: CASSQETSGIGTGELFF.